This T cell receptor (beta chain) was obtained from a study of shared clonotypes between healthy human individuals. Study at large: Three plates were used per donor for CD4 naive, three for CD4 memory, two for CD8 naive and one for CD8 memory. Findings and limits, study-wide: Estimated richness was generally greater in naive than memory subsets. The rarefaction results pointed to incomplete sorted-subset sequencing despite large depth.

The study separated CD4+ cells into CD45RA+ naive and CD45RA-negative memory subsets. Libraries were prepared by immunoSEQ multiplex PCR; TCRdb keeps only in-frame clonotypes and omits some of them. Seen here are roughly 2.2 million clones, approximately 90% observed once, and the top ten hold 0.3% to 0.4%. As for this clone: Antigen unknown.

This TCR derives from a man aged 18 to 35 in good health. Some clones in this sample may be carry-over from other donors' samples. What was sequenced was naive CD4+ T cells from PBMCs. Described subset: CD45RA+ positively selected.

The CDR3 is CATGRAAGEFNTEAFF. CDR3 bases: TGTGCCACGGGCCGGGCGGCAGGGGAGTTTAACACTGAAGCTTTCTTT. The chain has TRBV10-3 and TRBJ1-1, with D possibly being TRBD1 (6 bases). CDR1 is ENHRY and CDR2 is SYGVKD in the germline V gene. V was pared by 10 bases and J by 2 bases, with 23 bases between. This CDR3 contains 16 residues.